This T cell receptor beta chain is from a study of cytomegalovirus exposure and HLA in healthy donors (dated by TCRdb to the late 2010s). Turning to the overall study: According to an earlier analysis of 550 to 700 of the donors, about 179 million T cells yielded 90 million to 130 million unique TCR beta sequences and 276 Gb of sequence data. All discovery cohort repertoires had been generated on a single sequencing platform. Genome-wide SNP genotypes for about three fifths of the roughly 700 donors were used in a later genetic analysis, which treated that subset as a discovery cohort. Besides the first cohort of approximately 670 subjects, a separate validation cohort made up of 120 different subjects was used. The study combined high-throughput TCR immunosequencing, statistical association of individual TCRs with disease status, and machine learning to predict cytomegalovirus infection status. Alongside the repertoire data, information on donor age, sex, ethnicity and CMV serostatus was compiled. To decide whether each TCR beta V gene segment behaved as functional or pseudogenic, an earlier analysis of some 600 of the donors relied on high-throughput TCR beta sequencing. A handful of DR-DQ haplotypes were handled as single units for association and clustering because linkage in the cohort was strong. Typing coverage differed by locus: A, B, C, DRB1 and DQB1 were typed in about 629-630 donors, DQA1 in roughly 510, DPA1 in some 610, and DPB1 in roughly 470. Of the roughly 420 genotyped donors, over 80% were placed in the genetic ancestry cluster associated with self-reported Caucasian donors. HLA typing included class I and class II loci at four-digit resolution. The study used immunosequencing to profile the T cell repertoires of some 600 subjects and linked those repertoires to cytomegalovirus serostatus. A later analysis re-analyzed previously published TCR beta repertoires from 500 to 700 donors and added high-resolution HLA genotyping to study TCR occurrence patterns. On average, roughly 240,000 unique TCR beta nucleotide sequences were sequenced per donor among about 400 genotyped donors of the cohort, with roughly 18% of those sequences being non-productive. In the later analysis, no new phenotypic data were used to find candidate immune exposures; instead, reliance was placed on TCR beta sequences and their occurrence across donors. An early release that covered about 600 HLA-typed donors contained about 300 gigabases of sequencing data and around 80 million unique TCR sequences. The study was designed to test whether signatures of past pathogen exposure could be identified by cataloging public T cell receptors.

The cohort consisted of 650 to 850 healthy bone marrow donors. All cohort members were sampled while nominally healthy, although unrecorded immune exposures were likely present. The donor tested CMV seronegative, placing the donor among the 350 or so seronegative members of the cohort. A peripheral blood sample was provided by each donor, and peripheral blood mononuclear cells were used for TCR beta sequencing. The Qiagen DNeasy Blood Extraction Kit was used to extract genomic DNA from the blood cell samples. From the cysteine up to the phenylalanine, the CDR3 has a length of 16 residues. Solely the CDR3 DNA is kept, with 48 bases framed from the first base. Trimming removed 1 base from V and 6 bases from J; the gene matches leave 12 bases unexplained. The germline V gene supplies CDR1 SGHDN and CDR2 FVKESK. What the authors observed across the whole study: Most TCR sequences were observed very rarely across donors, whereas some public TCRs were present in many individuals. Some IMGT-functional V segments, including TRBV6-2 and TRBV6-3, could not be distinguished by the 87-base-pair reads and were therefore excluded. In this cohort, only TCR beta chains were sequenced, and detectable features were limited by the absence of alpha or paired-chain data. Seventeen rarely observed V segments, including chromosome 9 orphons, were excluded from the earlier analysis of some 590 of the donors because counts were too low. Specific HLA alleles were associated with 18,000 or so TCR beta sequences at a false discovery rate of 0.05 in a later analysis. When HLA alleles, especially DR and DQ, strongly co-occurred, TCR associations were difficult to assign to individual alleles. A cluster of highly shared sequence variants was judged likely to be a technical artifact of the sequencing pipeline. Broadly in line with IMGT annotations, most TCR beta V segments showed up in productive rearrangements about 87% or about 30% of the time in an earlier analysis of a few hundred of the donors. The study listed 170 or so TCR beta chains as associated with cytomegalovirus. HLA typing was unavailable for some donors at each locus, so association tests used only the typed subset. In a later analysis, most CMV-associated TCR beta chains were found to appear HLA-restricted, with HLA associations seemingly driven largely by CMV exposure. The authors suggested that the approach could potentially be generalized to other disease states and immunological phenotypes. A later analysis reported that several top co-occurrence clusters appeared linked to parvovirus B19, influenza, CMV and Epstein-Barr virus. In a later genetic analysis, a missense DCLRE1C variant was associated with V-gene and J-gene trimming of TCR beta chains, and the association was replicated in an independent cohort. Immune exposure information for the cohort was limited to CMV serostatus. In a later analysis, the rate of TCR association differed among HLA loci, with DRB1 alleles having the most associated TCRs and HLA-C alleles having the fewest. Compared with equally common non-associated chains, HLA-associated TCR beta chains in a later analysis were more clonally expanded and had lower generation probabilities. Cytomegalovirus status was reported to be diagnosed by the classifier with high specificity and sensitivity in both the original and validation cohorts. Linkage disequilibrium might explain the correlated functional status among segregating V segments, but an unknown experimental factor could not be ruled out. A further reported finding was that TCR beta sequences accurately predicted the HLA-A and HLA-B alleles for most subjects in the first cohort. According to a later genetic analysis, donors in an Asian-associated ancestry cluster had fewer N-insertions in productive TCRs than the approximately 650-donor mean. Sequencing depth was assumed to be roughly uniform across donors in the presence/absence analyses, though that assumption may not hold. In vitro tests confirmed that a few of the cytomegalovirus-associated TCR beta chains recognize cytomegalovirus antigens.

The library was built by means of the immunoSEQ multiplex PCR assay. For the multiplex PCR, a mixture combining 60 forward primers for TCR Vbeta segments and 13 reverse primers for TCR Jbeta segments was used. The CDR3 region of rearranged TCR beta genes was amplified from genomic DNA by a multiplex PCR assay. Amplified TCR beta libraries were sequenced as 87-base-pair reads on the Illumina HiSeq System. The authors' pipeline ran thus. A later analysis tallied roughly 76 million unique TCR beta chains across the 610 or so repertoires, and around 9.9 million of those chains were shared by two or more donors. Raw reads were error-corrected and collapsed into unique sequences by a nearest-neighbor algorithm in which closely related sequences were merged to remove PCR and sequencing errors. Alignment of CDR3 sequences to IMGT reference sequences was used to assign V, D and J gene segments. For a sequence to be retained, a match of at least six nucleotides was required to both a V gene segment and a J gene segment. A rearrangement was called productive if the CDR3 had no stop codons and remained in frame with V and J, and every other rearrangement was called non-productive. CDR3 was defined by IMGT convention, running from the second conserved V-encoded cysteine to the conserved J-encoded phenylalanine. Sequences without an unambiguous match to a single V gene segment were excluded from the earlier analysis of about 630 of the donors. An earlier analysis of almost 600 of the donors classified V segments as functional when productive rearrangements were above 56.7% and as segregating when the standard deviation between donors was above 5%. A statistical classification framework was developed to diagnose cytomegalovirus status using the catalog of TCR beta chain sequences. V and J gene assignment, in a later analysis, came from comparing TCR nucleotide sequences with IMGT/GENE-DB human TR gene sequences. A later analysis assigned CDR3 sequences and most-parsimonious VDJ recombination scenarios with the TCRdist pipeline. In a later analysis, every TCR beta chain was defined by the combination of its CDR3 amino acid sequence and its V-gene family, and reads without a unique V-gene family were dropped. As a way to deal with suspected cross-contamination and a sequencing artifact, a later analysis dropped 592 nucleotide sequences that were highly shared and had low generation probability. For each public chain, a later analysis derived a clonal expansion index from normalized ranks of inferred template counts within each repertoire. In a later analysis, generation probabilities were computed using a VDJ recombination model fitted to out-of-frame rearrangements, and the results were checked against IGoR. A later analysis scored TCR-TCR, TCR-HLA and TCR-CMV co-occurrence with hypergeometric tests, applying a repertoire-size bias correction to TCR pairs. A later analysis estimated false discovery rates by permuting HLA or CMV assignments 20 times. In a later analysis, co-occurring TCRs were grouped using DBSCAN, and TCRdist sequence similarity was added for clustering within HLA-allele-positive subsets. Repertoires with fewer than 30,000 or more than 120,000 public chains, plus five repertoires with anomalous nucleotide sharing, were excluded from co-occurrence clustering. TCRdb took this table from immuneACCESS and kept in-frame rearrangements with V and J called. Such tables lack part of the clones; where checked against another copy, unresolved V genes explain under half of the gap, and the rest is unexplained. The V and J calls and clone size were taken over from that table, and D and trimming were inferred from the DNA. The sample table holds about 170,000 clones, of which about three quarters were seen once. The ten largest make up 2.5% to 3.5% of the sample.

Regarding this clone: The antigen it binds to is not known. Base-call qualities are not available, and no considerably larger clone is one nucleotide away.

The sequenced sample consisted of PBMCs. The TCR comes from a female donor in good health and CMV-seronegative. Here the chain combines TRBV14 and TRBJ2-7; 7 junctional bases match TRBD2. The sequenced DNA: TGTGCCAGCAGCCAAGGGACTAGGCAGCTGTGGTCCGAGCAGTACTTC. This encodes CASSQGTRQLWSEQYF.